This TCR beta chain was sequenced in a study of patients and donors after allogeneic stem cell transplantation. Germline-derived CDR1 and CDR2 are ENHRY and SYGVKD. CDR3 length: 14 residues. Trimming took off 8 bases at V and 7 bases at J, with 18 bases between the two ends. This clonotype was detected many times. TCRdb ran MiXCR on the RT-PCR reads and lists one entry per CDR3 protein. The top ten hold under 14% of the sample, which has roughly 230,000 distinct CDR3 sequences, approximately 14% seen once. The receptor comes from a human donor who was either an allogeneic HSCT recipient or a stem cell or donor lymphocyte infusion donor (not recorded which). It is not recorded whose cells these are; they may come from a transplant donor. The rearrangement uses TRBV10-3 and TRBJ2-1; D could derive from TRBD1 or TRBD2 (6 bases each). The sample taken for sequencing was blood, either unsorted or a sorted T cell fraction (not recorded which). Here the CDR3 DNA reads TGTGCCATCGGGAAGGGGGTAGCGGCGAATGAGCAGTTCTTC. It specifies CAIGKGVAANEQFF.